The following is a T cell receptor (beta chain) sequence with its context. This sample is part of a study of blood T cell repertoires in COVID-19. Study information: COVID-19 samples from acute and convalescent phases originated in the United States, Italy and Spain. In each case, the material was cDNA or gDNA derived from T cells, B-cell-depleted T cells, or PBMCs.

Germline V lookup: CDR1 MNHEY, CDR2 SVGAGI. The CDR3 is made up of 13 amino acids. The J segment lost 4 bases and the V segment lost 6 bases, leaving 5 bases of the junction unmatched. Under the authors' procedure: Amplification with reference gene primers provided the estimates of nucleated cell counts. Using immunoSEQ multiplex PCR, the repertoire was profiled, and TCRdb retains in-frame clones only, with some absent. V and J calls and clone size come straight from that table; D and trimming were deduced from the DNA. The sample carries about 16,000 clones, about 90% recorded once. V gene TRBV6-5 combines with J gene TRBJ1-2; 7 bases map to TRBD1. This clonotype was obtained from a human donor in a cohort sampled during active COVID-19. The specimen sequenced was peripheral blood. The CDR3 DNA sequence: TGTGCCAGCAGCCAGGGACAGATCTATGGCTACACCTTC. Translated, it gives CASSQGQIYGYTF.